This T cell receptor beta chain originates from a study of HIV-infected patients and healthy controls. The repertoire came from unfractionated whole blood and reflected all unsorted peripheral T cells. RNA came from 2 to 2.5 ml of peripheral blood. About 540 ng RNA was reverse transcribed with alpha and beta constant-region primers. Alpha and beta chain libraries were made separately by chain-specific third strand synthesis with multiplexing indices. MiXCR, run by TCRdb on the 5' RACE reads, gives a single entry per CDR3 protein. Of roughly 9,300 distinct CDR3 sequences listed, about 9.4% are singletons. Germline values: CDR1 ENHRY, CDR2 SYGVKD. This CDR3 comprises 13 residues. The V gene lost 8 bases and the J gene lost 4 bases, with 12 bases spanning the gap.

This sequence was found in an adult with HIV infection. V usage is TRBV10-3 and J usage is TRBJ1-5; D not certain. The sequenced sample was blood, obtained before antiretroviral therapy. The CDR3 sequence is CAISGRDNQPQHF. The CDR3 DNA is TGTGCCATCTCCGGTCGGGATAATCAGCCCCAGCATTTT.